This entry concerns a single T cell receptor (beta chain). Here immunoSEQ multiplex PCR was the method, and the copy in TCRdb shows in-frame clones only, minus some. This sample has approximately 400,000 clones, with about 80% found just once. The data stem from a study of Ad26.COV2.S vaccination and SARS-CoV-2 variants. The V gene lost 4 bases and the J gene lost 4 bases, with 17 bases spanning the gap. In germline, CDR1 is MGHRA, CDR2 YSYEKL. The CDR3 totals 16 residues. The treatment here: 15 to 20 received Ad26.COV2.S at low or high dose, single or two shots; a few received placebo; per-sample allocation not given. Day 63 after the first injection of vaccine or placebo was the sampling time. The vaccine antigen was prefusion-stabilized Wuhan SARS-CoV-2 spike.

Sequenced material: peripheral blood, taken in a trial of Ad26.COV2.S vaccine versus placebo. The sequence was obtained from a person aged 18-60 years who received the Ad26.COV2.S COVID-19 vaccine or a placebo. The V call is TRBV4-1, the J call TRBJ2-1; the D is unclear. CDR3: CASSPHTAEPYNEQFF. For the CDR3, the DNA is TGCGCCAGCAGCCCCCATACGGCGGAACCTTACAATGAGCAGTTCTTC.